These 20 T cell receptor beta chains were all obtained from the same sample, sequenced in a study of T-cell memory formation after mild COVID-19. TCRdb fed the 5' RACE reads into MiXCR, producing one record per CDR3 protein. In the table there are about 290,000 distinct CDR3 sequences, more than 15% of which are singletons. The sequenced material came from PBMCs or a T cell subset sorted from them (not recorded which). The source of these receptors is a man between 18 and 35 years old who had mild COVID-19 (a few samples of this study predate the infection). Cell type and time point are not known.

This clonotype was counted only a few times. The J gene is TRBJ1-5, the V gene TRBV18; D is uncertain. Trimming cost V 1 base and J 2 bases, with 9 bases left between them. The CDR3 contains 15 residues. Germline V gives CDR1 KGHSH, CDR2 LQKENI. This CDR3 is CASSPLPTGNQPQHF. CDR3 bases: TGTGCCAGCTCACCACTGCCCACGGGCAATCAGCCCCAGCATTTT.

In this sample, this clonotype turned up a few times. The V and J genes are TRBV7-8 and TRBJ2-5; 7 nucleotides agree with TRBD1. With 5 bases clipped from V and 3 bases from J, the junction kept 9 bases outside the gene matches. Per germline, CDR1 SGHVS and CDR2 FQNEAQ. This CDR3 contains 15 residues. The CDR3 spells CASSTYRGVEETQYF. The CDR3, as DNA: TGTGCCAGCAGCACATACAGGGGAGTGGAAGAGACCCAGTACTTC.

The gene calls are TRBV12-3 or TRBV12-4 and TRBJ2-6; a possible D gene is TRBD1 (6 bases). This CDR3 is built from 22 residues. Trimming removed 4 bases from V and 0 bases from J, with 28 bases in between. The CDR3: CASSSEPGVWQGLNSGANVLTF. DNA for the CDR3: TGTGCCAGCAGTTCCGAACCCGGGGTTTGGCAGGGGCTTAACTCTGGGGCCAACGTCCTGACTTTC.

There are a few counts of this clonotype. The V gene is TRBV7-2, the J gene TRBJ1-2; tentative D call: TRBD1 (5 bases). Germline V gene sequence: CDR1 SGHTA, CDR2 FQGNSA. Trimming took 0 bases from V and 8 from J, leaving 13 bases between them. The CDR3 covers 14 residues. DNA of the CDR3: TGTGCCAGCAGCTTAGCGAGTTGGGGCGTAGGCTACACCTTC. Protein product: CASSLASWGVGYTF.

The chain recombines TRBV9 with TRBJ1-2; 7 bases line up with TRBD1. J was trimmed by 2 bases and V by 1 base; bases with no gene match: 5. The CDR3 is made up of 15 amino acids. Germline V gene lookup returns CDR1 SGDLS and CDR2 YYNGEE. The CDR3 region is CASSVTGTENYGYTF. The CDR3, as DNA: TGTGCCAGCAGCGTAACGGGGACAGAGAACTATGGCTACACCTTC.

Written as DNA, the CDR3 is TGCGCCAGCAGCGCGGAGGGAAACACTGAAGCTTTCTTT. Its protein is CASSAEGNTEAFF. V and J are TRBV4-1 and TRBJ1-1; D remains unclear. Deletions cut 5 bases from V and 2 bases from J, with 9 bases between. CDR3 size: 13 residues. CDR1 MGHRA and CDR2 YSYEKL come from the germline V gene.

In its sample, this clonotype was seen a few times. The chain links TRBV20-1 to TRBJ1-5, with D perhaps TRBD1 (5 bases). The germline CDR1 and CDR2 sequences are DFQATT and SNEGSKA (reference sequence). Trimming cost V 4 bases and J 3 bases, with 10 bases left between them. This CDR3 is built from 13 residues. CDR3 region: CSAKGPNNQPQHF. CDR3 coding DNA: TGCAGTGCTAAGGGGCCGAACAATCAGCCCCAGCATTTT.

The rearrangement links TRBV5-1 to TRBJ1-2; D unresolved. Germline CDR1 is SGHRS and CDR2 is YFSETQ. The CDR3 contains 14 residues. With 0 bases removed from V and 6 bases from J, the gap between germline ends came to 12 bases. This chain's CDR3 is CASSLDEISNGYTF. In DNA, the CDR3 is TGCGCCAGCAGCTTGGACGAGATATCGAATGGCTACACCTTC.

This clonotype was observed a single time. The rearrangement uses TRBV9 and TRBJ1-2; no clear D gene. Germline V gene lookup returns CDR1 SGDLS and CDR2 YYNGEE. The V gene lost 4 bases and the J gene lost 6 bases, with 16 bases spanning the gap. The CDR3 spans 14 residues. The chain's CDR3 is CASSFSDGGDGYTF. As DNA, the CDR3 is TGTGCCAGCAGCTTCAGTGATGGCGGAGATGGCTACACCTTC.

The sample holds a few counts of this clonotype. The chain links TRBV20-1 to TRBJ2-7, with D possibly TRBD2 on 5 matching bases. The CDR3 totals 15 residues. Germline V CDR1 and CDR2: DFQATT, SNEGSKA (reference sequence). V gave up 1 base and J gave up 1 base, with 14 bases separating them. CDR3 coding DNA: TGCAGTGCTAGAGTTTACGGGGTTCTTTCCTACGAGCAGTACTTC. It is translated as CSARVYGVLSYEQYF.

This clonotype has only a few counts. This chain connects TRBV4-3 to TRBJ1-4; 8 bases fit TRBD1. Germline V gene data show CDR1 as LGHNA and CDR2 as YSLEER. After removal of 2 bases from V and 8 bases from J, the junction contained 7 bases not matched to a gene. This CDR3 comprises 15 residues. CDR3 bases: TGCGCCAGCAGCCAACTCAGGACAGGGAGAGAAAAACTGTTTTTT. This encodes CASSQLRTGREKLFF.

This chain uses TRBV4-3 with TRBJ2-5; D not resolved. V was cut by 0 bases and J by 2 bases, with 10 bases left in between. CDR1 LGHNA and CDR2 YSLEER come from the germline V gene. The CDR3 covers 15 residues. CDR3 loop: CASSQDLTEQETQYF. The CDR3 DNA reads as TGCGCCAGCAGCCAAGATCTTACAGAACAAGAGACCCAGTACTTC.

This clonotype was recorded a few times. CDR3 region: CASTRIQGPTDTQYF. The CDR3 DNA is TGTGCCAGCACCAGAATTCAGGGTCCAACAGATACGCAGTATTTT. The chain links TRBV5-5 to TRBJ2-3, with D tentatively TRBD1 (5 bases). This CDR3 is built from 15 residues. Trimming stripped 6 bases from V and 3 bases from J, with 17 bases between. CDR1 SGHKS and CDR2 YYEKEE come from the germline V gene (reference sequence).

To note about this clonotype: At one boundary the junction diverges from the germline segment, which might be a read error. This chain connects TRBV7-6 to TRBJ1-1, with 11 positions matching TRBD1. There are 17 residues in the CDR3. CDR1 is SGHVS, CDR2 FNYEAQ, per germline. CDR3: CVSSPRDRGTGNTEAFF. CDR3 DNA sequence: TGTGTCAGCAGCCCCCGGGACAGGGGGACGGGGAACACTGAAGCTTTCTTT.

This clonotype turned up a few times. The DNA of the CDR3 is TGTGCTAGTGGCAGGACAGTGAATGAAAAACTGTTTTTT. Its protein product is CASGRTVNEKLFF. This sequence joins TRBV12-5 and TRBJ1-4; possibly TRBD1 for D (6 bases). Germline lookup yields CDR1 LGHNT and CDR2 FRNRAP. The CDR3 loop spans 13 amino acids. V gave up 6 bases and J gave up 5 bases, with 10 bases separating them. The complete variable domain, with remaining parts taken from reference TRBV12-5 and TRBJ1-4, reads DARVTQTPRHKVTEMGQEVTMRCQPILGHNTVFWYRQTMMQGLELLAYFRNRAPLDDSGMPKDRFSAEMPDATLATLKIQPSEPRDSAVYFCASGRTVNEKLFFGSGTQLSVL.

V gene TRBV15 combines with J gene TRBJ1-6, with D hard to call. This CDR3 spans 13 amino acids. The germline V gene has CDR1 LNHNV and CDR2 YYDKDF (reference sequence). V was trimmed by 1 base and J by 7 bases, leaving 5 bases between them. The CDR3 loop is CATSRAKNSPLHF. The DNA for the CDR3 is TGTGCCACCAGCAGAGCAAAAAATTCACCCCTCCACTTT.

This chain connects TRBV28 to TRBJ1-1; D is possibly TRBD1 (6 bases). The CDR3 is 15 residues long. Trimming took 2 bases from V and 1 from J, leaving 11 bases between them. In germline, CDR1 is MDHEN, CDR2 SYDVKM. CDR3 loop: CASSLNTGRNTEAFF. The CDR3 DNA reads TGTGCCAGCAGTTTAAACACAGGGAGGAACACTGAAGCTTTCTTT.

This clonotype was found a few times. This chain connects TRBV6-2 or TRBV6-3 to TRBJ1-1, with 7 bases aligning to TRBD1. CDR1 is MNHEY and CDR2 is SVGEGT in the germline V gene. With V trimmed by 4 bases and J by 5 bases, 10 bases remained unmatched. This CDR3 has 15 residues. The CDR3 nucleotides are TGTGCCAGCAGTTTTCGACAGGGAATTTTGACTGAAGCTTTCTTT. Its protein is CASSFRQGILTEAFF.

V is TRBV3-1 and J is TRBJ1-2, with no clear D. V lost 0 bases, J lost 4 bases, and 12 bases lay in between. The germline gives CDR1 LGHDT, CDR2 YNNKEL (reference sequence). The CDR3 consists of 15 residues. In DNA, the CDR3 is TGTGCCAGCAGCCAAGATTCACGTGTGGGCTATGGCTACACCTTC. This encodes CASSQDSRVGYGYTF.

V and J are TRBV12-5 and TRBJ2-3; D is tentatively TRBD1 or TRBD2 (5 bases each). The CDR3 contains 16 residues. Trimming shortened V by 5 bases and J by 2 bases, and 17 bases separated the two germline ends. From germline, CDR1 is LGHNT and CDR2 FRNRAP. CDR3 nucleotide sequence: TGTGCTAGTGGTCCCGGGACGGCTTACTCCACAGATACGCAGTATTTT. This sequence encodes CASGPGTAYSTDTQYF.